This passage covers 13 T cell receptor beta chains from one sample sequenced in a study of T cell changes during pregnancy in multiple sclerosis. Sequencing was performed with immunoSEQ multiplex PCR; in TCRdb, only in-frame clones are kept and a portion is missing. Counted here are approximately 57,000 clones, 75% to 95% occurring once; the ten biggest clones make up around 3.5%. The material sequenced was peripheral blood, taken after pregnancy. These receptors were obtained from a female donor in good health, enrolled as a control in a pregnancy study.

The chain joins TRBV19 to TRBJ1-1, with TRBD1 identical over 8 bases. CDR1 and CDR2 (germline): LNHDA, SQIVND (reference sequence). The CDR3 runs to 13 residues. The ends lost 6 bases at V and 3 bases at J; junction bases unmatched: 3. The CDR3 DNA reads as TGTGCCAGTAGCAAACAGGGGGACACTGAAGCTTTCTTT. This codes for CASSKQGDTEAFF.

This chain connects TRBV7-9 to TRBJ2-5; 9 nucleotides agree with TRBD2. Trimming removed 5 bases from V and 4 bases from J; junction bases left unmatched: 2. The CDR3 is made up of 13 amino acids. Germline loops: CDR1 SEHNR, CDR2 FQNEAQ (reference sequence). CDR3 amino acids: CASSLLAGETQYF. CDR3 sequence (DNA): TGTGCCAGCAGCCTACTAGCGGGAGAGACCCAGTACTTC.

V usage is TRBV25-1 and J usage is TRBJ1-2, with 9 bases aligning to TRBD1. Germline V gives CDR1 MGHDK, CDR2 SYGVNS. This CDR3 comprises 13 residues. Trimming removed 6 bases from V and 6 bases from J; junction bases left unmatched: 5. CDR3 loop: CASRRTGEDGYTF. The CDR3 bases are TGTGCCAGCAGGCGGACAGGGGAGGATGGCTACACCTTC.

The rearrangement joins TRBV5-1 to TRBJ2-2; 10 bases map to TRBD1. The CDR3 covers 16 residues. Germline loops: CDR1 SGHRS, CDR2 YFSETQ. Trimming removed 0 bases from V and 5 bases from J; junction bases left unmatched: 4. The CDR3 protein is CASSLGDRGRTGELFF. The DNA of the CDR3 is TGCGCCAGCAGCTTGGGGGACAGGGGAAGGACCGGGGAGCTGTTTTTT.

The rearrangement uses TRBV2 and TRBJ2-3; TRBD2 matches at 13 bases. With 5 bases clipped from V and 5 bases from J, the junction kept 4 bases outside the gene matches. This CDR3 is 15 amino acids long. The germline V gene has CDR1 SNHLY and CDR2 FYNNEI. CDR3 protein: CASSRLAGGGDTQYF. The DNA for the CDR3 is TGTGCCAGCAGTCGACTAGCGGGGGGAGGAGATACGCAGTATTTT.

The rearrangement uses TRBV28 and TRBJ1-1; 9 bases align to TRBD1. The CDR3 spans 16 residues. Germline lookup yields CDR1 MDHEN and CDR2 SYDVKM. The ends lost 8 bases at V and 1 base at J; junction bases unmatched: 11. The CDR3 DNA is TGTGCCAGCCCGCGAACAACGGGACAGGGGAACACTGAAGCTTTCTTT. It specifies CASPRTTGQGNTEAFF.

The chain combines TRBV30 with TRBJ1-1; 7 bases align to TRBD1. Germline V gene sequence: CDR1 GTSNPN, CDR2 SVGIG (reference sequence). The CDR3 consists of 13 residues. Germline trimming cut 3 bases from V and 12 bases from J; bases unmatched to any gene: 13. The CDR3 spells CAWSPGGSSPSFF. The CDR3, as DNA: TGTGCCTGGAGCCCAGGGGGGAGTTCCCCCTCTTTCTTT.

This sequence joins TRBV5-1 and TRBJ2-2, with D perhaps matching TRBD1 (5 bases). The CDR3 totals 16 residues. Germline loops: CDR1 SGHRS, CDR2 YFSETQ. V shed 2 bases and J shed 1 base, with 12 bases lying between them. CDR3 nucleotides: TGCGCCAGCAGCTTCCTGGCTGGACAGAACACCGGGGAGCTGTTTTTT. As protein: CASSFLAGQNTGELFF.

The chain recombines TRBV2 with TRBJ1-4; 7 nucleotides align to TRBD1. Trimming at V came to 10 bases and at J to 5 bases, leaving 7 bases not matched to a gene. Germline CDR1 SNHLY, CDR2 FYNNEI. This CDR3 comprises 13 residues. The DNA for the CDR3 is TGTGCCACCTCCGGGACAGCCAATGAAAAACTGTTTTTT. As protein: CATSGTANEKLFF.

V is TRBV9 and J is TRBJ1-1; D is ambiguous. The V gene lost 4 bases and the J gene lost 11 bases, with 12 bases spanning the gap. Germline V CDR1 and CDR2: SGDLS, YYNGEE. CDR3 size: 11 residues. CDR3: CASSPHTVAFF. As DNA, the CDR3 is TGTGCCAGCAGCCCCCACACAGTGGCTTTCTTT.

The chain carries TRBV11-3 and TRBJ2-7; TRBD2 agrees at 10 bases. The CDR3 is made up of 19 amino acids. Germline V lookup: CDR1 SGHNT, CDR2 YENEEA. V was pared by 3 bases and J by 4 bases, with 18 bases of the junction left unmatched. CDR3: CASSFSTLLLAGVGYEQYF. CDR3 bases: TGTGCCAGCAGCTTCTCCACCCTCCTCCTAGCGGGAGTTGGTTACGAGCAGTACTTC.

The rearrangement links TRBV5-8 to TRBJ1-3, with D maybe TRBD1 (6 bases). The V gene's germline CDR1 is SGHTS and CDR2 YDEGEE. The CDR3 runs 17 residues. Trimming removed 3 bases at V and 0 bases at J, with 16 bases between. The CDR3 loop reads CASSSLYRDTSGNTIYF. As DNA, the CDR3 is TGTGCCAGCAGCTCACTATACAGGGACACCTCTGGAAACACCATATATTTT.

This rearrangement joins TRBV10-3 to TRBJ2-4; 12 bases are shared with TRBD2. This CDR3 has 22 residues. Germline lookup yields CDR1 ENHRY and CDR2 SYGVKD. V shed 0 bases and J 0 bases; nucleotides not matched to a gene: 15. CDR3 nucleotides: TGTGCCATCAGTGAGTCGCGAAATTGGCTAGCGGGAGGGGACCCAGCCAAAAACATTCAGTACTTC. Protein: CAISESRNWLAGGDPAKNIQYF.